Listed below are T cell receptor beta chains from one sample, sequenced in a study of T cell changes during pregnancy in multiple sclerosis. TCRdb keeps only in-frame clones here, not all; method: immunoSEQ multiplex PCR. The table has roughly 51,000 clones, 94% seen once. Material: CD8+ T cells from peripheral blood mononuclear cells, obtained before pregnancy. The source is a female donor with multiple sclerosis, enrolled in a pregnancy study. Each CDR3 is given with its conserved first and last residue. Each record gives: CDR3 length, V gene, D gene, J gene, clone size, CDR3 protein, CDR3 DNA. A D gene is named only where the DNA matches it firmly. Expanded clones get a size class; other rows say once, few or many, or leave the size out.

16	TRBV7-9	TRBD1	TRBJ2-5	-	CASSLTGQGAVETQYF	TGTGCCAGCAGCTTAACGGGACAGGGGGCGGTAGAGACCCAGTACTTC
14	TRBV27	TRBD2	TRBJ2-7	-	CASSSGGGGYEQYF	TGTGCCAGCAGTAGTGGCGGGGGAGGATACGAGCAGTACTTC
14	TRBV10-2	-	TRBJ2-7	-	CASSDSGPSYEQYF	TGCGCCAGCAGTGATAGCGGTCCTTCCTACGAGCAGTACTTC
15	TRBV13	TRBD2	TRBJ2-1	once	CASSPRGLADDEQFF	TGTGCCAGCAGCCCCCGTGGACTAGCTGACGATGAGCAGTTCTTC
12	TRBV6-1	-	TRBJ1-1	-	CASSGGRGEAFF	TGTGCCAGCAGTGGCGGTCGCGGGGAAGCTTTCTTT
16	TRBV6-1	TRBD1	TRBJ1-1	once	CASSEYRQGGDTEAFF	TGTGCCAGCAGTGAATACCGACAGGGTGGAGACACTGAAGCTTTCTTT
14	TRBV7-3	-	TRBJ1-1	once	CASSSYSGLTEAFF	TGTGCCAGCAGCTCTTACTCAGGGCTCACTGAAGCTTTCTTT
16	TRBV7-8	-	TRBJ1-3	-	CASSPNRVSRGNTIYF	TGTGCCAGCAGCCCTAACAGGGTTTCGCGCGGAAACACCATATATTTT
21	TRBV7-6	-	TRBJ2-2	once	CASSFLQVELWRDEFTGELFF	TGTGCCAGCAGCTTCTTGCAGGTCGAGTTGTGGCGGGACGAGTTTACCGGGGAGCTGTTTTTT
16	TRBV14	-	TRBJ1-2	-	CASSQDLGGGAYGYTF	TGTGCCAGCAGCCAAGACCTAGGGGGGGGCGCTTATGGCTACACCTTC
15	TRBV6-1	-	TRBJ1-4	-	CASSEQRRANEKLFF	TGTGCCAGCAGTGAACAAAGGAGGGCAAATGAAAAACTGTTTTTT
17	TRBV10-3	TRBD1	TRBJ1-3	-	CAISSQGAPYSGNTIYF	TGTGCCATCAGTAGTCAGGGGGCCCCGTACTCTGGAAACACCATATATTTT
16	TRBV2	-	TRBJ2-2	-	CASISVSGWNTGELFF	TGTGCCAGCATCTCAGTTAGCGGTTGGAACACCGGGGAGCTGTTTTTT
16	TRBV19	-	TRBJ2-1	-	CASIGTLSGSYNEQFF	TGTGCCAGTATAGGGACACTCTCGGGGTCCTACAATGAGCAGTTCTTC
14	TRBV18	TRBD1	TRBJ2-5	-	CASSPWTGQETQYF	TGTGCCAGCTCACCTTGGACAGGACAAGAGACCCAGTACTTC
14	TRBV27	-	TRBJ2-7	-	CASSLAEGSYEQYF	TGTGCCAGCAGTTTAGCGGAGGGATCCTACGAGCAGTACTTC
14	TRBV27	TRBD1	TRBJ2-7	-	CASSLQGVSYEQYF	TGTGCCAGCAGCTTACAGGGGGTGTCCTACGAGCAGTACTTC
19	TRBV6-1	TRBD1	TRBJ2-2	-	CASSEWSRGQGAYTGELFF	TGTGCCAGCAGTGAATGGAGTCGGGGACAGGGGGCCTACACCGGGGAGCTGTTTTTT
15	TRBV7-9	-	TRBJ2-7	-	CASSSGTREPYEQYF	TGTGCCAGCAGCTCCGGGACGCGGGAACCATACGAGCAGTACTTC
15	TRBV11-1	TRBD1	TRBJ1-4	-	CASSLGTVALEKLFF	TGTGCCAGCAGCTTGGGGACAGTGGCCCTTGAAAAACTGTTTTTT
17	TRBV7-9	TRBD2	TRBJ2-1	-	CASSSTRLAGSYNEQFF	TGTGCCAGCAGCTCAACAAGACTAGCGGGATCCTACAATGAGCAGTTCTTC
15	TRBV4-1	-	TRBJ1-1	-	CASSLFSSENTEAFF	TGCGCCAGCAGCCTCTTTTCGTCAGAGAACACTGAAGCTTTCTTT
16	TRBV27	TRBD2	TRBJ2-1	-	CASRPLGTSDHNEQFF	TGTGCCAGCAGGCCCCTCGGGACTAGCGATCACAATGAGCAGTTCTTC
15	TRBV6-6	TRBD1	TRBJ2-7	once	CASSYTGTALDEQYF	TGTGCCAGCAGTTACACCGGGACAGCTCTTGACGAGCAGTACTTC
11	TRBV30	-	TRBJ2-1	-	CAWSTIAEQFF	TGTGCCTGGAGTACCATAGCGGAGCAGTTCTTC
12	TRBV7-9	-	TRBJ1-1	-	CASSFEGTEAFF	TGTGCCAGCAGCTTCGAGGGCACTGAAGCTTTCTTT
14	TRBV9	TRBD1	TRBJ1-1	-	CASSPTGGFTEAFF	TGTGCCAGCAGCCCCACAGGGGGCTTCACTGAAGCTTTCTTT
16	TRBV5-4	TRBD2	TRBJ2-2	-	CASSLGTSGYTGELFF	TGTGCCAGCAGCTTGGGGACTAGCGGGTACACCGGGGAGCTGTTTTTT
13	TRBV6-1	-	TRBJ1-2	-	CASSDLTAYGYTF	TGTGCCAGCAGTGACCTGACAGCCTATGGCTACACCTTC
13	TRBV2	-	TRBJ1-1	few	CASPKGVHTEAFF	TGTGCCAGCCCGAAAGGAGTACACACTGAAGCTTTCTTT
15	TRBV27	-	TRBJ2-1	once	CASSLAGNTYNEQFF	TGTGCCAGCAGTTTGGCGGGCAACACGTACAATGAGCAGTTCTTC
14	TRBV9	-	TRBJ2-5	-	CASSSGVRQETQYF	TGTGCCAGCAGCTCCGGGGTCCGCCAAGAGACCCAGTACTTC
15	TRBV27	-	TRBJ1-2	-	CASSPPPGGRYGYTF	TGTGCCAGCAGCCCCCCCCCAGGAGGTCGGTATGGCTACACCTTC
14	TRBV25-1	-	TRBJ2-5	-	CASSEYRVGETQYF	TGTGCCAGCAGTGAATACAGGGTTGGAGAGACCCAGTACTTC
14	TRBV9	-	TRBJ2-2	-	CATARLDGNRELFF	TGTGCCACCGCTCGACTAGACGGGAACCGGGAGCTGTTTTTT
13	TRBV19	TRBD2	TRBJ2-3	once	CASSLTSGSTQYF	TGTGCCAGTAGCCTTACTAGCGGGTCTACGCAGTATTTT
15	TRBV6-6	TRBD1	TRBJ1-2	-	CASRPRDRRNYGYTF	TGTGCCAGCAGACCCCGGGACAGGAGGAACTATGGCTACACCTTC
17	TRBV7-9	-	TRBJ1-1	-	CASSLGRGGAGNTEAFF	TGTGCCAGCAGCCTGGGTAGGGGGGGCGCTGGGAACACTGAAGCTTTCTTT
15	TRBV5-1	TRBD1	TRBJ2-7	-	CASSSTGTAGYEQYF	TGCGCCAGCAGCTCTACCGGGACAGCCGGCTACGAGCAGTACTTC
11	TRBV6-5	-	TRBJ1-1	-	CASMGGTEAFF	TGTGCCAGCATGGGGGGCACTGAAGCTTTCTTT
15	TRBV6-1	TRBD1	TRBJ2-3	-	CASSKTGARTDTQYF	TGTGCCAGCAGTAAGACAGGGGCCCGCACAGATACGCAGTATTTT
14	TRBV7-9	-	TRBJ1-2	-	CASSLETRFYGYTF	TGTGCCAGCAGCTTAGAAACTAGGTTCTATGGCTACACCTTC
12	TRBV30	-	TRBJ2-7	-	CAWSELIDQQYF	TGTGCCTGGAGTGAACTAATAGACCAGCAGTACTTC
16	TRBV19	TRBD2	TRBJ2-1	-	CASSIASGRAMNEQFF	TGTGCCAGTAGTATAGCTAGCGGGAGGGCCATGAATGAGCAGTTCTTC
14	TRBV4-2	-	TRBJ2-2	-	CASSPLVNTGELFF	TGTGCCAGCAGCCCGTTAGTAAACACCGGGGAGCTGTTTTTT
14	TRBV27	-	TRBJ2-1	-	CASRPPGAHNEQFF	TGTGCCAGCAGGCCCCCAGGGGCCCACAATGAGCAGTTCTTC
18	TRBV7-9	-	TRBJ1-1	-	CASRLPDTGYGMNTEAFF	TGTGCCAGCAGGTTACCCGACACAGGGTACGGCATGAACACTGAAGCTTTCTTT
15	TRBV13	-	TRBJ1-1	-	CASGPPGILITEAFF	TGTGCCAGCGGCCCCCCGGGGATACTTATCACTGAAGCTTTCTTT
15	TRBV4-3	TRBD1	TRBJ2-7	-	CASSLGTGGSYEQYF	TGCGCCAGCAGCCTCGGGACAGGGGGCTCCTACGAGCAGTACTTC
18	TRBV4-1	-	TRBJ1-1	-	CASSQDGLGGEGSTEAFF	TGCGCCAGCAGCCAAGATGGCTTAGGGGGGGAGGGGAGCACTGAAGCTTTCTTT
14	TRBV18	TRBD2	TRBJ2-7	-	CASSPSGSSYEQYF	TGTGCCAGCTCACCTAGCGGGAGCTCCTACGAGCAGTACTTC
13	TRBV5-1	-	TRBJ1-3	-	CASSDDTGHTIYF	TGCGCCAGCAGCGACGACACCGGCCACACCATATATTTT
15	TRBV27	-	TRBJ2-2	-	CASSLGGIFTGELFF	TGTGCCAGCAGTTTAGGCGGGATCTTCACCGGGGAGCTGTTTTTT
15	TRBV27	-	TRBJ1-1	-	CASSSPGQGSTEAFF	TGTGCCAGCAGTTCCCCGGGGCAGGGGAGCACTGAAGCTTTCTTT
16	TRBV7-9	-	TRBJ2-7	few	CASSLEAGRRSYEQYF	TGTGCCAGCAGCTTAGAAGCAGGGAGGAGGTCCTACGAGCAGTACTTC